This TCR beta chain was obtained from a study of T cell responses to AZD1222 COVID-19 vaccine. Overall study results and limits: Spike-specific TCR breadth and depth both grew after two AZD1222 doses. A mostly white British donor set with more females was recruited, and clonal diversity was possibly underestimated.

The method was immunoSEQ multiplex PCR; TCRdb's version includes in-frame clones alone and lacks a portion of them. The table has 130,000 to 150,000 clones, approximately 78% seen once. Worth noting for this clone: Its antigen is unidentified.

V was clipped by 3 bases and J by 5 bases, with 13 bases between them. Looked up from germline, CDR1 is MNHEY and CDR2 is SMNVEV (reference sequence). There are 14 residues in the CDR3. V and J are TRBV27 and TRBJ1-1; D is uncertain. The receptor comes from an adult in good health. This material consisted of peripheral blood, taken on day 0 of MenACWY control vaccination. The CDR3 region has the DNA TGTGCCAGCAGTTTTGAGGGCGGCAGGACTGAAGCTTTCTTT. It translates to CASSFEGGRTEAFF.